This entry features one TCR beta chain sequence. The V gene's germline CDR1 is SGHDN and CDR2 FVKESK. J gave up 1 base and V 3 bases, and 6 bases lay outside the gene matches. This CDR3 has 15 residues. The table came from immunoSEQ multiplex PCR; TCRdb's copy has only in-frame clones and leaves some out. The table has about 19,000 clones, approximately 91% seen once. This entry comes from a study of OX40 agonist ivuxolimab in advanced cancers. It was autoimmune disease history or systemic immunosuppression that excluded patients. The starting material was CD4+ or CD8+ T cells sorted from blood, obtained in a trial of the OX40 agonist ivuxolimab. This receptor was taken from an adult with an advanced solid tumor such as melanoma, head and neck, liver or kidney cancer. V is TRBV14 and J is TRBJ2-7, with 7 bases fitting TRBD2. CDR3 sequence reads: CASSQWGGSSYEQYF. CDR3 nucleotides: TGTGCCAGCAGCCAGTGGGGGGGGAGTTCCTACGAGCAGTACTTC.